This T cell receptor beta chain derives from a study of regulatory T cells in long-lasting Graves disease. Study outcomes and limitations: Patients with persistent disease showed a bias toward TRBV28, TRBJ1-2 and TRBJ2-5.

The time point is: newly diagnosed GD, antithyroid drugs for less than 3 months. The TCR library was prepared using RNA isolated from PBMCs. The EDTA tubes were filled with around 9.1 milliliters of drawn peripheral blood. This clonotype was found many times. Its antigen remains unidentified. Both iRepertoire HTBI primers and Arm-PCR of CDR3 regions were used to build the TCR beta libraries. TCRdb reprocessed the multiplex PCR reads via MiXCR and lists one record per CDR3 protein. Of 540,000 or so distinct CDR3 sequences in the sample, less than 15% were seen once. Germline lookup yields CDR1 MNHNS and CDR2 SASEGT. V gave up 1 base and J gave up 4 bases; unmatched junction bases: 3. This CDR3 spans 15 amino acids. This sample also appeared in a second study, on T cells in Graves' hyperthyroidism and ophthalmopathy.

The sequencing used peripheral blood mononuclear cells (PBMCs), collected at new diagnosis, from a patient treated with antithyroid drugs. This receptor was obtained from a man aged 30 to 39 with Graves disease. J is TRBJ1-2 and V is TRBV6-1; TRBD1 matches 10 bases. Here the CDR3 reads CASSEGQGAFYGYTF. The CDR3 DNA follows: TGTGCCAGCAGTGAAGGACAGGGGGCATTCTATGGCTACACCTTC.